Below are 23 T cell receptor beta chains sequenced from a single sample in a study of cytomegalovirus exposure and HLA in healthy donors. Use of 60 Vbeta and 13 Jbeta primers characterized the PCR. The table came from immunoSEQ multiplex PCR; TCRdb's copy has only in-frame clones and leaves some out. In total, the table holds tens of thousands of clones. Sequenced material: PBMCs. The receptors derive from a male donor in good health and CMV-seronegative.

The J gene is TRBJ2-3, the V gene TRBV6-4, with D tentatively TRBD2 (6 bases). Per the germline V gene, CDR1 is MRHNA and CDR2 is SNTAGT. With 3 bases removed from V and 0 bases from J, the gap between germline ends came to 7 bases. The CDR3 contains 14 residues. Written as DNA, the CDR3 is TGTGCCAGCAGTGAAGCGGGCAGCACAGATACGCAGTATTTT. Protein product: CASSEAGSTDTQYF.

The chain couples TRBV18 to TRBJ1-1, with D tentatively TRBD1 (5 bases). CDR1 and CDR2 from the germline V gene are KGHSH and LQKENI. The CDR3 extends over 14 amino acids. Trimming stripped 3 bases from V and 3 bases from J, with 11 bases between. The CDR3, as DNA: TGTGCCAGCTCACCTGGAGGAGGGGACACTGAAGCTTTCTTT. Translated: CASSPGGGDTEAFF.

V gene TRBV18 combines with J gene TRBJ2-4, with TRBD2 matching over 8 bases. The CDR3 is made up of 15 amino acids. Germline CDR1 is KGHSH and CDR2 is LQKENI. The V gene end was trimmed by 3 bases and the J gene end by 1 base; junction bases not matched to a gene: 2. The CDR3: CASSPRTSAKNIQYF. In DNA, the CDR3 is TGTGCCAGCTCACCGAGGACTAGCGCCAAAAACATTCAGTACTTC.

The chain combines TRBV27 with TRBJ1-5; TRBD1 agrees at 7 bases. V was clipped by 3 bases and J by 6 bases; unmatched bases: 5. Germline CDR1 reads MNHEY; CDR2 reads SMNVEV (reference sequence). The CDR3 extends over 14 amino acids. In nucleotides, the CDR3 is TGTGCCAGCAGTTTCACAGGGGCCTCTCAGCCCCAGCATTTT. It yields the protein CASSFTGASQPQHF.

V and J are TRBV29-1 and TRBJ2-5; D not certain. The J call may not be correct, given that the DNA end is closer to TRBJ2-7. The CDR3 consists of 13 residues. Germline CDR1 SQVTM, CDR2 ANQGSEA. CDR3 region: CSVDWNGSYEQYF. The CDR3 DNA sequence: TGCAGCGTTGATTGGAACGGGTCCTACGAGCAGTACTTC.

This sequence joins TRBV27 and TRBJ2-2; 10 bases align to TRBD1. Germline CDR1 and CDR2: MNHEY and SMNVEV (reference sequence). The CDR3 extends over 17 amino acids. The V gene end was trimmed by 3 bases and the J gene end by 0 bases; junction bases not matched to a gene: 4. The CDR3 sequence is CASSFGQGVTNTGELFF. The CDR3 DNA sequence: TGTGCCAGCAGTTTCGGACAGGGGGTGACGAACACCGGGGAGCTGTTTTTT.

CDR3 sequence reads: CASSSLSGTPYTEAFF. In DNA form, the CDR3 reads TGTGCCAGCTCATCGCTCTCCGGGACACCTTACACTGAAGCTTTCTTT. This chain connects TRBV18 to TRBJ1-1; a possible D gene is TRBD1 (6 bases). V was shortened by 5 bases and J by 3 bases, with 19 bases between the two germline ends. This CDR3 contains 16 residues. In germline, CDR1 is KGHSH, CDR2 LQKENI.

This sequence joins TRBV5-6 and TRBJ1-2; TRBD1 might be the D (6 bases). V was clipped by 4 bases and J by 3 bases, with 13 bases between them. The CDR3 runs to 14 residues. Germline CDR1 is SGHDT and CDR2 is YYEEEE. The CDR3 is CASSAPNRDYGYTF. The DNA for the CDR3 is TGTGCCAGCAGCGCTCCCAACAGGGACTATGGCTACACCTTC.

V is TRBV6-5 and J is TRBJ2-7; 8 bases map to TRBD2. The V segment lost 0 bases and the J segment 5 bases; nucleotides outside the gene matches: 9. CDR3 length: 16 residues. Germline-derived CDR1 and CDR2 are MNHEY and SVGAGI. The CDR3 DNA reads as TGTGCCAGCAGTTACTCCGGGGGGGAGGGTGTCAACGAGCAGTACTTC. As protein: CASSYSGGEGVNEQYF.

The CDR3 DNA reads as TGTGCCAGTGGACAGGGCCAAGAGACCCAGTACTTC. Protein: CASGQGQETQYF. The V gene is TRBV19, the J gene TRBJ2-5, with TRBD1 identical over 8 bases. The CDR3 has 12 amino acids. Germline V gene sequence: CDR1 LNHDA, CDR2 SQIVND (reference sequence). Losses at the gene ends were 8 bases for V and 1 base for J; bases not matched to a gene: 0.

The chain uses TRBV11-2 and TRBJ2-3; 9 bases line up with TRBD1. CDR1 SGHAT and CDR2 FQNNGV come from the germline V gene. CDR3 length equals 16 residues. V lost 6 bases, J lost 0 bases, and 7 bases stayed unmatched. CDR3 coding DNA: TGTGCCAGCAGTTTCTTGGGACAGGGCAGCACAGATACGCAGTATTTT. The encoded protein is CASSFLGQGSTDTQYF.

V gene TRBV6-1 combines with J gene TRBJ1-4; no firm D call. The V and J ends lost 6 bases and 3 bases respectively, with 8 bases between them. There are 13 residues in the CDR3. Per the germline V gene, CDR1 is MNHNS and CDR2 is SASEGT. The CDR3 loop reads CASRSHANEKLFF. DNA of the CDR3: TGTGCCAGCAGATCCCATGCTAATGAAAAACTGTTTTTT.

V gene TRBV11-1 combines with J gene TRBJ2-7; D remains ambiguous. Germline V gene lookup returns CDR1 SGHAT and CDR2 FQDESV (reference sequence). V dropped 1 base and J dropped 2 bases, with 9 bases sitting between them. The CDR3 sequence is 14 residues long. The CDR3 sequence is CASSLGALAYEQYF. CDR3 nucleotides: TGTGCCAGCAGCTTAGGGGCCCTCGCCTACGAGCAGTACTTC.

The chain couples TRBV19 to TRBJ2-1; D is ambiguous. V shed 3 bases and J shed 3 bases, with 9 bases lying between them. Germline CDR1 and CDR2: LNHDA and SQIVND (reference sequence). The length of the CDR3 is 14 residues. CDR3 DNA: TGTGCCAGTAGTATCGCTCCAGTCTACAATGAGCAGTTCTTC. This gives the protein CASSIAPVYNEQFF.

The CDR3 sequence: CASSFSQGLGGYTF. The CDR3 DNA is TGTGCCAGCAGTTTCTCCCAGGGACTAGGTGGCTACACCTTC. The V gene is TRBV28, the J gene TRBJ1-2, with D possibly being TRBD1 (5 bases). The CDR3 extends over 14 amino acids. CDR1 and CDR2 from the germline V gene are MDHEN and SYDVKM. V lost 3 bases to trimming and J lost 7 bases, with 15 bases between them.

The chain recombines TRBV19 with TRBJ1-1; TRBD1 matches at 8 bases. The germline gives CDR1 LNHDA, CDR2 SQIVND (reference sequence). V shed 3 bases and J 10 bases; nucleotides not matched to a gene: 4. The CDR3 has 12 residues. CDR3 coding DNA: TGTGCCAGTAGTATCGACAGGGGAAGAGCTTTCTTT. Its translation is CASSIDRGRAFF.

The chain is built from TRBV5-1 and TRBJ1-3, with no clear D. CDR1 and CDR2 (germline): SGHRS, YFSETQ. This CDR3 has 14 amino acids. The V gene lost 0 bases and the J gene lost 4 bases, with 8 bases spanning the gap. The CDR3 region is CASSLDGWGNTIYF. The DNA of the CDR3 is TGCGCCAGCAGCTTGGACGGGTGGGGAAACACCATATATTTT. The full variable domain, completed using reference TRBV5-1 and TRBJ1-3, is KAGVTQTPRYLIKTRGQQVTLSCSPISGHRSVSWYQQTPGQGLQFLFEYFSETQRNKGNFPGRFSGRQFSNSRSEMNVSTLELGDSALYLCASSLDGWGNTIYFGEGSWLTVV.

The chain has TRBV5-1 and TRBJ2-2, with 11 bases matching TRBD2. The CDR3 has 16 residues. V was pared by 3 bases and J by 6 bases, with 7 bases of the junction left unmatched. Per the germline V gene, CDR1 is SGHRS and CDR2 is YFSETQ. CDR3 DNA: TGCGCCAGCAGCTCAACTAGCGGGAGTAGGTCCGGGGAGCTGTTTTTT. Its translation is CASSSTSGSRSGELFF.

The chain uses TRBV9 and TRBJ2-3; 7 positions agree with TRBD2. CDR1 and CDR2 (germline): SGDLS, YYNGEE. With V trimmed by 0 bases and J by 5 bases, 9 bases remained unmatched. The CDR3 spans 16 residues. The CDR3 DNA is TGTGCCAGCAGCGTAGGGGCGGGAGAGTATGGAGATACGCAGTATTTT. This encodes CASSVGAGEYGDTQYF. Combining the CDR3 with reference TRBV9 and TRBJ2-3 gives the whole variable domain DSGVTQTPKHLITATGQRVTLRCSPRSGDLSVYWYQQSLDQGLQFLIQYYNGEERAKGNILERFSAQQFPDLHSELNLSSLELGDSALYFCASSVGAGEYGDTQYFGPGTRLTVL.

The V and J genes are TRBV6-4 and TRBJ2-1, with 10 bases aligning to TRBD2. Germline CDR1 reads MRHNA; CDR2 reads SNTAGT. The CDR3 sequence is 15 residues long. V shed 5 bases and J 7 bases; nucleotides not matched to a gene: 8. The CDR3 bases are TGTGCCAGCAGTCCCCTAGCGGGAGAGGGGAATGAGCAGTTCTTC. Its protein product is CASSPLAGEGNEQFF.

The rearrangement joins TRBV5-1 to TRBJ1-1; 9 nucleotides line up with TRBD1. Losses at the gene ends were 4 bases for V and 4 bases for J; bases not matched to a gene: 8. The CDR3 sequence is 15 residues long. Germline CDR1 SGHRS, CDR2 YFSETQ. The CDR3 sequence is CASSARQGGSTEAFF. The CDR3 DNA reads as TGCGCCAGCAGCGCCCGACAGGGGGGAAGCACTGAAGCTTTCTTT.

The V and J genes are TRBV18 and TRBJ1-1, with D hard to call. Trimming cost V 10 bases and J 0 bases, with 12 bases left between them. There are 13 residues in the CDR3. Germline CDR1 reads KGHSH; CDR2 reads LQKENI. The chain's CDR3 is CATSPPVNTEAFF. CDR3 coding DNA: TGTGCCACTTCTCCCCCTGTGAACACTGAAGCTTTCTTT.

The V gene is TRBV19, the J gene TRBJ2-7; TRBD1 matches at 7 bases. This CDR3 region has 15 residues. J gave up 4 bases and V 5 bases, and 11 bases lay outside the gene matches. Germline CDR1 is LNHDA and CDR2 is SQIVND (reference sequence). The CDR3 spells CASSARDRDLYEQYF. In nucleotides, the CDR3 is TGTGCCAGTAGTGCCCGGGACAGAGATCTTTACGAGCAGTACTTC.